A single sample gave rise to the 3 T cell receptor beta chains below, sequenced in a study of T cells after yellow fever vaccination. TCRdb processed the 5' RACE reads anew with MiXCR; each CDR3 protein has one entry. The data contain about 350,000 distinct CDR3 sequences, around 8.1% of them singletons. The starting material was PBMCs, obtained more than 40 days after the first yellow fever vaccination. The receptors were sampled from a man in his late teens or twenties who received the YFV17D yellow fever vaccine.

This clonotype was detected ten times or more. The genes are TRBV29-1 and TRBJ2-6; D gene ambiguous. Trimming left V 7 bases short and J 2 bases short, with 12 bases between. Per the germline V gene, CDR1 is SQVTM and CDR2 is ANQGSEA. The CDR3 loop spans 14 amino acids. The CDR3 protein is CSAMNFTGANVLTF. The CDR3 nucleotides read TGCAGCGCCATGAACTTTACTGGGGCCAACGTCCTGACTTTC.

The table lists this clonotype with a few counts. The V call is TRBV2, the J call TRBJ2-7, with D maybe TRBD1 (5 bases). CDR1 and CDR2 from the germline V gene are SNHLY and FYNNEI. Trimming removed 7 bases from V and 1 base from J, with 17 bases in between. CDR3 length: 15 amino acids. DNA of the CDR3: TGTGCCAGCAAGTCAAGATTAGGGGCGTCCTACGAGCAGTACGTC. Its translation: CASKSRLGASYEQYV.

V usage is TRBV6-1 and J usage is TRBJ2-3, with TRBD2 as a possible D gene (6 bases). The CDR3 is 14 amino acids. Germline CDR1 MNHNS, CDR2 SASEGT. The V end was cut by 1 base, the J end by 7 bases, with 12 bases between. This CDR3 reads CASSEDRGIYTQYF. CDR3 nucleotides: TGTGCCAGCAGTGAAGACCGGGGGATTTATACGCAGTATTTT.